This TCR beta chain was captured by sequencing in a study of response to subunit inactivated influenza vaccine. Study results and limitations: There was a suggestion from the authors that each seasonal influenza vaccination recruits few new T cells.

Each CDR3 protein gets one entry after TCRdb re-called the RT-PCR reads with MiXCR. The table has about 520,000 distinct CDR3 sequences, about 25% seen once. Only a few counts were recorded for this clonotype. Its antigen is not known. From germline, CDR1 is SGHDT and CDR2 YYEEEE. The CDR3 length is 12 residues. V lost 4 bases and J 1 base, leaving 5 bases between the germline ends. This sequence joins TRBV5-6 and TRBJ1-1, with D unresolved. The receptor was derived from a middle-aged man who received an inactivated influenza vaccine. The sample in question was CD4+ T cells sorted from PBMCs, obtained 4 to 6 days after vaccination. This CDR3 is CASSNQNTEAFF. DNA of the CDR3: TGTGCCAGCAGCAACCAGAACACTGAAGCTTTCTTT.